This entry lists 17 T cell receptor beta chains sequenced from one sample in a study of T cells in Graves' hyperthyroidism and ophthalmopathy. From RNA transcripts, TCR beta CDR3 regions were amplified. The TCR CDR3 was amplified in a first-round RT-PCR using the HTBI primer set. TCRdb itself ran the multiplex PCR reads through MiXCR, one entry per CDR3 protein. This table holds some 360,000 distinct CDR3 sequences, approximately 13% found once. Sequenced sample: blood. These TCRs come from a woman aged 55 to 70 with Graves' hyperthyroidism.

This clonotype was detected only a few times. V usage is TRBV5-1 and J usage is TRBJ2-7; 7 bases are a match to TRBD1. Germline V gene data show CDR1 as SGHRS and CDR2 as YFSETQ. This CDR3 has 14 amino acids. Germline trimming cut 3 bases from V and 2 bases from J; bases unmatched to any gene: 5. CDR3 sequence: CASSWDSAAYEQYF. The CDR3 DNA is TGCGCCAGCAGCTGGGACAGTGCGGCCTACGAGCAGTACTTC.

V and J are TRBV29-1 and TRBJ2-4, with 7 bases that match TRBD2. The germline V gene encodes CDR1 SQVTM and CDR2 ANQGSEA. This CDR3 is 13 amino acids long. The V segment lost 7 bases and the J segment 5 bases; nucleotides outside the gene matches: 8. Written as DNA, the CDR3 is TGCAGCGCGGGAGGACATCCCCAAAACATTCAGTACTTC. It codes for CSAGGHPQNIQYF.

V gene TRBV7-2 combines with J gene TRBJ1-4; D ambiguous. V lost 3 bases, J lost 3 bases, and 8 bases lay in between. The CDR3 loop spans 14 amino acids. CDR1 and CDR2 (germline): SGHTA, FQGNSA. The CDR3: CASSFGSANEKLFF. CDR3 DNA sequence: TGTGCCAGCAGCTTTGGGTCCGCTAATGAAAAACTGTTTTTT. Full variable domain (missing parts from reference TRBV7-2 and TRBJ1-4): GAGVSQSPSNKVTEKGKDVELRCDPISGHTALYWYRQSLGQGLEFLIYFQGNSAPDKSGLPSDRFSAERTGGSVSTLTIQRTQQEDSAVYLCASSFGSANEKLFFGSGTQLSVL.

This clonotype was seen repeatedly, ten times or more. V and J are TRBV6-1 and TRBJ1-1; 9 bases match TRBD1. The CDR3 consists of 14 residues. The V gene's germline CDR1 is MNHNS and CDR2 SASEGT. The J segment lost 1 base and the V segment lost 6 bases, leaving 3 bases of the junction unmatched. CDR3: CASSPDRGNTEAFF. CDR3 bases: TGTGCCAGCAGCCCGGACAGGGGGAACACTGAAGCTTTCTTT.

This clonotype was seen ten or more times. CDR3 sequence reads: CASSRDRGASEQFF. The CDR3, as DNA: TGTGCCAGCAGCAGGGACCGGGGTGCGTCTGAGCAGTTCTTC. The gene calls are TRBV7-2 and TRBJ2-1; D tentatively fits TRBD1 or TRBD2 (5 bases each). From germline, CDR1 is SGHTA and CDR2 FQGNSA. The CDR3 extends over 14 amino acids. The V and J ends lost 5 bases and 9 bases respectively, with 17 bases between them. The full variable domain, in which reference TRBV7-2 and TRBJ2-1 provide the parts outside the CDR3, is GAGVSQSPSNKVTEKGKDVELRCDPISGHTALYWYRQSLGQGLEFLIYFQGNSAPDKSGLPSDRFSAERTGGSVSTLTIQRTQQEDSAVYLCASSRDRGASEQFFGPGTRLTVL.

This clonotype was seen only once. The J gene is TRBJ1-4, the V gene TRBV20-1, with D tentatively TRBD1 (5 bases). CDR3 length: 12 residues. The V gene lost 7 bases and the J gene lost 2 bases, with 8 bases spanning the gap. The germline V gene has CDR1 DFQATT and CDR2 SNEGSKA (reference sequence). The CDR3 DNA reads as TGCAGTGGAGGGGTTACTAATGAAAAACTGTTTTTT. Translation gives CSGGVTNEKLFF.

This clonotype was observed at least ten times. CDR3 nucleotides: TGTGCCACCAGTGATTTGTGGGGGCCGGAGCAGTACTTC. Residues: CATSDLWGPEQYF. V usage is TRBV24-1 and J usage is TRBJ2-7, with D perhaps matching TRBD1 (6 bases). There are 13 residues in the CDR3. From germline, CDR1 is KGHDR and CDR2 SFDVKD. The V and J ends lost 0 bases and 7 bases respectively, with 9 bases between them.

This clonotype has a count of ten or more. This chain joins TRBV5-1 and TRBJ2-1; no clear D gene. This CDR3 is 15 amino acids long. Germline lookup yields CDR1 SGHRS and CDR2 YFSETQ. With 0 bases removed from V and 2 bases from J, the gap between germline ends came to 9 bases. Here the CDR3 DNA reads TGCGCCAGCAGCTTGGACTATGGCCCCTACAATGAGCAGTTCTTC. It encodes CASSLDYGPYNEQFF.

In this sample, this clonotype turned up many times. This chain uses TRBV27 with TRBJ2-3; no clear D. The germline CDR1 and CDR2 sequences are MNHEY and SMNVEV (reference sequence). The CDR3 contains 12 residues. V shed 6 bases and J shed 3 bases, with 7 bases lying between them. This CDR3 is CASSLQTDTQYF. In DNA, the CDR3 is TGTGCCAGCAGCTTGCAGACAGATACGCAGTATTTT.

This clonotype was observed many times. The chain is built from TRBV30 and TRBJ1-5; D is ambiguous. There are 13 residues in the CDR3. CDR1 and CDR2 (germline): GTSNPN, SVGIG (reference sequence). Trimming stripped 4 bases from V and 2 bases from J, with 9 bases between. Here the CDR3 reads CAWTAAGNQPQHF. Written as DNA, the CDR3 is TGTGCCTGGACCGCTGCAGGCAATCAGCCCCAGCATTTT.

The genes are TRBV5-1 and TRBJ2-7; 7 positions agree with TRBD2. V shed 4 bases and J 0 bases; nucleotides not matched to a gene: 10. Germline V gene sequence: CDR1 SGHRS, CDR2 YFSETQ. The CDR3 loop spans 16 amino acids. CDR3 protein: CASSPRGTGGSYEQYF. The CDR3 region has the DNA TGCGCCAGCAGCCCTCGGGGAACGGGAGGCTCCTACGAGCAGTACTTC.

This clonotype was counted ten times or more. The chain combines TRBV30 with TRBJ2-1, with D uncertain. With 4 bases removed from V and 8 bases from J, the gap between germline ends came to 0 bases. The CDR3 loop spans 8 amino acids. Germline-derived CDR1 and CDR2 are GTSNPN and SVGIG (reference sequence). The CDR3 protein is CAWNEQFF. The CDR3 nucleotides read TGTGCCTGGAATGAGCAGTTCTTC.

This clonotype was found many times. The chain employs TRBV20-1 and TRBJ1-1; 8 nucleotides align to TRBD1. The length of the CDR3 is 13 residues. The V and J ends lost 6 bases and 5 bases, in that order; junction bases with no gene match: 8. Germline CDR1 is DFQATT and CDR2 is SNEGSKA (reference sequence). CDR3 sequence reads: CSAQGAGKTEAFF. The DNA for the CDR3 is TGCAGTGCCCAGGGGGCAGGGAAGACTGAAGCTTTCTTT.

This clonotype was detected ten times or more. The gene calls are TRBV13 and TRBJ2-1; TRBD2 matches 8 bases. The CDR3 extends over 16 amino acids. Looked up from germline, CDR1 is PRHDT and CDR2 is FYEKMQ (reference sequence). The ends lost 6 bases at V and 10 bases at J; junction bases unmatched: 17. CDR3: CASRHRTSRASGEQFF. The CDR3 coding sequence is TGTGCCAGCAGGCATAGGACTAGCCGGGCCTCGGGGGAGCAGTTCTTC.

This clonotype was seen many times. The V call is TRBV6-2 or TRBV6-3, the J call TRBJ1-4; no clear D. Germline values: CDR1 MNHEY, CDR2 SVGEGT. V dropped 0 bases and J dropped 8 bases, with 4 bases sitting between them. The CDR3 is made up of 12 amino acids. This chain's CDR3 is CASSYSGEKLFF. The DNA of the CDR3 is TGTGCCAGCAGTTACTCCGGCGAAAAACTGTTTTTT.

At least ten counts were recorded for this clonotype. This sequence joins TRBV27 and TRBJ2-2; 10 positions match TRBD1. CDR3 length equals 15 residues. The germline CDR1 and CDR2 sequences are MNHEY and SMNVEV (reference sequence). J was trimmed by 5 bases and V by 4 bases; bases with no gene match: 4. The CDR3 coding sequence is TGTGCCAGCAGTTATAGACAGGGGGCTACCGGGGAGCTGTTTTTT. It is translated as CASSYRQGATGELFF.

This clonotype appeared many times. V gene TRBV27 combines with J gene TRBJ2-1; 12 nucleotides match TRBD2. Per the germline V gene, CDR1 is MNHEY and CDR2 is SMNVEV (reference sequence). V lost 7 bases and J lost 8; bases outside the gene matches: 9. There are 15 residues in the CDR3. This CDR3 reads CASTLTGTSGHEQFF. CDR3 nucleotides: TGTGCCAGCACTCTAACCGGGACTAGCGGGCATGAGCAGTTCTTC.